This entry features one T cell receptor (beta chain) sequence. TCRdb itself ran the 5' RACE reads through MiXCR, one entry per CDR3 protein. The repertoire has some 300,000 distinct CDR3 sequences, 20% of them found once; the top ten carry roughly 23%. The sample comes from a study of T-cell memory formation after mild COVID-19. V dropped 5 bases and J dropped 3; count of bases not matched to a gene: 10. The CDR3 has 15 residues. CDR1 and CDR2 (germline): MNHEY, SVGEGT. This TCR was sampled from a man between 18 and 29 years old who had mild COVID-19 (a few samples of this study predate the infection). Cell type and time point are not known. The sample taken for sequencing was PBMCs or a T cell subset sorted from them (not recorded which). This chain connects TRBV6-2 or TRBV6-3 to TRBJ2-7; 7 nucleotides agree with TRBD1. The CDR3 is CASSGYRGFLYEQYF. CDR3 bases: TGTGCCAGCAGTGGCTACAGGGGATTCCTCTACGAGCAGTACTTC.